Below are 32 T cell receptor beta chains sequenced from a single sample in a study of long-term antiretroviral therapy in people with HIV (dated 2022 in TCRdb). The immunoSEQ hsTCRB v3.0 assay was used at survey level resolution for TRB variable region sequencing. TCRdb re-hosts the immuneACCESS table, in-frame sequences only. Its copies lack some clones; in the studies checked, an unresolved V gene accounts for under half of them, and the cause for the rest is not known. The sample data list more than 20,000 clones, and around four fifths of these were observed just once. Jointly, the top ten make up 3% to 4% of the sample. The material sequenced was unsorted PBMCs, taken 4 years after starting antiretroviral therapy. The source is a man between 18 and 29 years old with HIV.

The chain employs TRBV19 and TRBJ1-4; TRBD1 matches 8 bases. Germline loops: CDR1 LNHDA, CDR2 SQIVND (reference sequence). With 5 bases clipped from V and 2 bases from J, the junction kept 10 bases outside the gene matches. The CDR3 has 17 residues. CDR3 in DNA: TGTGCCAGTAGTCCCGGACAGGGAAGATTTACTAATGAAAAACTGTTTTTT. Amino acids: CASSPGQGRFTNEKLFF.

The rearrangement links TRBV7-9 to TRBJ2-5; D is possibly TRBD1 (8 bases). CDR1 SEHNR and CDR2 FQNEAQ come from the germline V gene (reference sequence). The CDR3 spans 16 residues. Trimming pared 5 bases from V and 5 bases from J, leaving 21 bases between. The CDR3 nucleotides read TGTGCCAGCAGCGGGGCCCGCGACAGGGGAGGGGAGACCCAGTACTTC. Residues: CASSGARDRGGETQYF.

The chain couples TRBV6-4 to TRBJ2-3; D is possibly TRBD2 (6 bases). The CDR3 extends over 15 amino acids. Germline loops: CDR1 MRHNA, CDR2 SNTAGT. V dropped 3 bases and J dropped 3 bases, with 13 bases sitting between them. The CDR3 spells CASSEEGLSTDTQYF. CDR3 bases: TGTGCCAGCAGTGAGGAGGGCTTGTCGACAGATACGCAGTATTTT.

There are a few counts of this clone. The rearrangement uses TRBV6-1 and TRBJ2-4; D unclear. Germline V gene data show CDR1 as MNHNS and CDR2 as SASEGT. V lost 7 bases, J lost 9 bases, and 4 bases lay in between. The CDR3 extends over 9 amino acids. CDR3 in amino acids: CASKVIQYF. The CDR3 nucleotides are TGTGCCAGCAAGGTCATTCAGTACTTC.

The chain combines TRBV9 with TRBJ1-6, with 7 nucleotides matching TRBD1. V shed 0 bases and J 6 bases; nucleotides not matched to a gene: 3. This CDR3 contains 15 residues. Germline V gives CDR1 SGDLS, CDR2 YYNGEE. CDR3 DNA sequence: TGTGCCAGCAGCGTAGGGGACAGTTTTAATTCACCCCTCCACTTT. Amino acid sequence: CASSVGDSFNSPLHF.

The chain recombines TRBV18 with TRBJ1-2, with 7 bases that match TRBD1. Germline V CDR1 and CDR2: KGHSH, LQKENI. The length of the CDR3 is 16 residues. Germline trimming cut 4 bases from V and 2 bases from J; bases unmatched to any gene: 10. The CDR3 loop is CASSQGTTGANYGYTF. In DNA form, the CDR3 reads TGTGCCAGCTCACAGGGTACTACAGGGGCAAACTATGGCTACACCTTC. The variable domain in full, with the rest retrieved from reference TRBV18 and TRBJ1-2, is NAGVMQNPRHLVRRRGQEARLRCSPMKGHSHVYWYRQLPEEGLKFMVYLQKENIIDESGMPKERFSAEFPKEGPSILRIQQVVRGDSAAYFCASSQGTTGANYGYTFGSGTRLTVV.

This chain connects TRBV5-1 to TRBJ1-1; possibly TRBD1 for D (5 bases). Germline V gives CDR1 SGHRS, CDR2 YFSETQ. V was shortened by 0 bases and J by 3 bases, with 12 bases between the two germline ends. The CDR3 contains 15 residues. CDR3 nucleotides: TGCGCCAGCAGCTTGGTCCTAGGGGCGGACACTGAAGCTTTCTTT. Translating it yields CASSLVLGADTEAFF.

V gene TRBV7-9 combines with J gene TRBJ1-1; D may be TRBD1 (5 bases). V was cut by 1 base and J by 1 base, with 7 bases left in between. CDR3 length equals 14 residues. Germline CDR1 reads SEHNR; CDR2 reads FQNEAQ (reference sequence). The CDR3 is CASSLEGANTEAFF. As DNA, the CDR3 is TGTGCCAGCAGCTTAGAAGGGGCGAACACTGAAGCTTTCTTT.

This chain connects TRBV7-8 to TRBJ1-5; unclear D gene. Trimming stripped 4 bases from V and 2 bases from J, with 12 bases between. The V gene's germline CDR1 is SGHVS and CDR2 FQNEAQ. The CDR3 consists of 15 residues. The CDR3 here is CASSYFGLGNQPQHF. The DNA for the CDR3 is TGTGCCAGCAGCTACTTTGGGCTAGGCAATCAGCCCCAGCATTTT.

The chain is built from TRBV10-1 and TRBJ1-6; a weak D match, TRBD1 (5 bases). Trimming cost V 3 bases and J 10 bases, with 13 bases left between them. CDR1 is WNHNN and CDR2 is SYGVQD in the germline V gene (reference sequence). The CDR3 has 14 residues. For the CDR3, the DNA is TGCGCCAGCAGTGACCTAGGGGTAGGCTCACCCCTCCACTTT. It yields the protein CASSDLGVGSPLHF.

V is TRBV5-1 and J is TRBJ2-1, with a tentative D call TRBD2 (6 bases). The CDR3 consists of 13 residues. V dropped 3 bases and J dropped 8 bases, with 12 bases sitting between them. In germline, CDR1 is SGHRS, CDR2 YFSETQ. The CDR3 DNA is TGCGCCAGCAGCTGGGGGGTTGGATATGAGCAGTTCTTC. Its protein product is CASSWGVGYEQFF.

The J gene is TRBJ2-1, the V gene TRBV16, with 9 bases fitting TRBD1. The CDR3 is made up of 13 amino acids. Germline V gene data show CDR1 as KGHSY and CDR2 as FQNENV. V lost 4 bases, J lost 7 bases, and 2 bases stayed unmatched. The DNA of the CDR3 is TGTGCCAGCAGCCCCGACAGGGGGAATGAGCAGTTCTTC. Translation gives CASSPDRGNEQFF.

The chain is built from TRBV6-5 and TRBJ1-1; D gene unclear. V dropped 8 bases and J dropped 1 base, with 8 bases sitting between them. Germline CDR1 MNHEY, CDR2 SVGAGI. The CDR3 sequence is 12 residues long. In DNA, the CDR3 is TGTGCCAGCGGGGTTCGGAACACTGAAGCTTTCTTT. This gives the protein CASGVRNTEAFF.

The V and J genes are TRBV19 and TRBJ1-2; TRBD1 matches at 7 bases. Germline-derived CDR1 and CDR2 are LNHDA and SQIVND (reference sequence). The length of the CDR3 is 14 residues. With V trimmed by 6 bases and J by 4 bases, 8 bases remained unmatched. CDR3 in amino acids: CASSSTGPLYGYTF. The DNA of the CDR3 is TGTGCCAGTAGCTCGACAGGGCCGCTCTATGGCTACACCTTC.

CDR3 sequence reads: CASSLEAGGLTDTQYF. CDR3 nucleotides: TGCGCCAGCAGCTTGGAGGCGGGGGGCCTCACAGATACGCAGTATTTT. The chain joins TRBV5-1 to TRBJ2-3; 8 positions agree with TRBD2. V was clipped by 0 bases and J by 2 bases; unmatched bases: 5. There are 16 residues in the CDR3. CDR1 is SGHRS and CDR2 is YFSETQ in the germline V gene. Drawing the rest from reference TRBV5-1 and TRBJ2-3, the complete variable domain is KAGVTQTPRYLIKTRGQQVTLSCSPISGHRSVSWYQQTPGQGLQFLFEYFSETQRNKGNFPGRFSGRQFSNSRSEMNVSTLELGDSALYLCASSLEAGGLTDTQYFGPGTRLTVL.

This sequence joins TRBV5-1 and TRBJ2-7, with 8 bases matching TRBD1. The CDR3 loop spans 12 amino acids. The germline V gene encodes CDR1 SGHRS and CDR2 YFSETQ. After removal of 4 bases from V and 9 bases from J, the junction contained 6 bases not matched to a gene. The CDR3 nucleotides read TGCGCCAGCAGCCGGACAGGGTTTGGGCAGTACGTC. The encoded protein is CASSRTGFGQYV.

The V call is TRBV6-6, the J call TRBJ2-1; 7 bases line up with TRBD2. The CDR3 length is 13 residues. Germline CDR1 MNHNY, CDR2 SVGAGI (reference sequence). V dropped 8 bases and J dropped 5; count of bases not matched to a gene: 6. The CDR3 DNA sequence: TGTGCCAGCGCCCTAGCGGAAAACAATGAGCAGTTCTTC. Amino acids: CASALAENNEQFF.

J is TRBJ1-1 and V is TRBV19; no definite D call. Germline CDR1 LNHDA, CDR2 SQIVND (reference sequence). The CDR3 is 15 amino acids. Trimming stripped 6 bases from V and 1 base from J, with 15 bases between. CDR3 amino acids: CASRPPEGGNTEAFF. CDR3 bases: TGTGCCAGTAGACCCCCGGAAGGCGGGAACACTGAAGCTTTCTTT. Filled out from reference TRBV19 and TRBJ1-1, the complete variable domain reads DGGITQSPKYLFRKEGQNVTLSCEQNLNHDAMYWYRQDPGQGLRLIYYSQIVNDFQKGDIAEGYSVSREKKESFPLTVTSAQKNPTAFYLCASRPPEGGNTEAFFGQGTRLTVV.

The chain uses TRBV7-3 and TRBJ2-2, with TRBD2 as a possible D gene (6 bases). The germline V and J ends were trimmed by 5 bases and 6 bases, with 7 bases remaining between them. In germline, CDR1 is SGHTA, CDR2 FQGTGA. CDR3 length: 12 amino acids. The CDR3 DNA sequence: TGTGCCAGCAGCGCGGGGCCCGGGGAGCTGTTTTTT. Its translation is CASSAGPGELFF.

The gene calls are TRBV7-8 and TRBJ1-3; possibly TRBD1 for D (5 bases). The germline V and J ends were trimmed by 5 bases and 0 bases, with 11 bases remaining between them. Germline loops: CDR1 SGHVS, CDR2 FQNEAQ. This CDR3 comprises 15 residues. The CDR3 loop reads CASSPRDFSGNTIYF. The CDR3 bases are TGTGCCAGCAGCCCCCGGGACTTCTCTGGAAACACCATATATTTT.

The gene calls are TRBV5-1 and TRBJ1-1, with a weak D call TRBD1 (5 bases). The germline gives CDR1 SGHRS, CDR2 YFSETQ. The V end was cut by 3 bases, the J end by 4 bases, with 16 bases between. This CDR3 is built from 15 residues. The CDR3 region is CASSWLGGRGTEAFF. The CDR3 DNA follows: TGCGCCAGCAGCTGGCTGGGGGGTCGTGGCACTGAAGCTTTCTTT.

This chain uses TRBV5-4 with TRBJ2-4; 7 bases line up with TRBD2. The V and J ends lost 4 bases and 8 bases, in that order; junction bases with no gene match: 6. CDR1 is SGHNT and CDR2 is YYREEE in the germline V gene (reference sequence). The length of the CDR3 is 13 residues. This chain's CDR3 is CASSVTSADIQYF. The CDR3, as DNA: TGTGCCAGCAGCGTAACTAGCGCGGACATTCAGTACTTC.

The V call is TRBV6-1, the J call TRBJ1-2; the D is unclear. The V gene lost 4 bases and the J gene lost 1 base, with 10 bases spanning the gap. The CDR3 runs to 14 residues. The germline gives CDR1 MNHNS, CDR2 SASEGT. CDR3 loop: CASSARADNYGYTF. The CDR3 DNA sequence: TGTGCCAGCAGTGCGAGAGCTGATAACTATGGCTACACCTTC.

V and J are TRBV7-2 and TRBJ2-3; 9 bases fit TRBD2. Trimming removed 4 bases from V and 2 bases from J; junction bases left unmatched: 7. This CDR3 contains 16 residues. Germline V gives CDR1 SGHTA, CDR2 FQGNSA. The CDR3 region has the DNA TGTGCCAGCAGCTCCAAACTAGCGGGCTACACAGATACGCAGTATTTT. This translates into CASSSKLAGYTDTQYF.

The chain couples TRBV6-5 to TRBJ2-1; D is undetermined. The germline V gene has CDR1 MNHEY and CDR2 SVGAGI. The CDR3 extends over 11 amino acids. V was pared by 2 bases and J by 9 bases, with 5 bases between. Here the CDR3 reads CASSYGSEQFF. CDR3 DNA sequence: TGTGCCAGCAGTTACGGGTCTGAGCAGTTCTTC.

V and J are TRBV19 and TRBJ2-2; 7 bases agree with TRBD2. The CDR3 is 12 amino acids. Germline values: CDR1 LNHDA, CDR2 SQIVND (reference sequence). Unmatched junction bases numbered 6, after V lost 11 bases and J lost 6 bases. The CDR3 spells CASSGTSGELFF. CDR3 sequence (DNA): TGTGCCTCTAGCGGCACTTCCGGGGAGCTGTTTTTT. Full variable domain (remainder filled in from reference TRBV19 and TRBJ2-2): DGGITQSPKYLFRKEGQNVTLSCEQNLNHDAMYWYRQDPGQGLRLIYYSQIVNDFQKGDIAEGYSVSREKKESFPLTVTSAQKNPTAFYLCASSGTSGELFFGEGSRLTVL.

The chain uses TRBV6-1 and TRBJ1-5; D not certain. Germline V lookup: CDR1 MNHNS, CDR2 SASEGT. V was trimmed by 0 bases and J by 4 bases, leaving 7 bases between them. The CDR3 is made up of 14 amino acids. The CDR3 is CASSEAGGNQPQHF. For the CDR3, the DNA is TGTGCCAGCAGTGAAGCCGGCGGTAATCAGCCCCAGCATTTT.

This clone came up once. The CDR3 spells CASSLTVSGANVLTF. The CDR3 DNA is TGCGCCAGCAGCCTAACGGTCTCTGGGGCCAACGTCCTGACTTTC. This rearrangement joins TRBV5-1 to TRBJ2-6; D gene unclear. The CDR3 spans 15 residues. Germline V CDR1 and CDR2: SGHRS, YFSETQ. Trimming took off 4 bases at V and 0 bases at J, with 8 bases between the two ends.

V usage is TRBV14 and J usage is TRBJ1-1; D may be TRBD1 (6 bases). The CDR3 length is 15 residues. V was pared by 1 base and J by 4 bases, with 13 bases between. In germline, CDR1 is SGHDN, CDR2 FVKESK. In DNA, the CDR3 is TGTGCCAGCAGCCAAGTGGGGGGGGCCTTCACTGAAGCTTTCTTT. Protein product: CASSQVGGAFTEAFF. The entire variable domain, with the rest obtained from reference TRBV14 and TRBJ1-1, is as follows: EAGVTQFPSHSVIEKGQTVTLRCDPISGHDNLYWYRRVMGKEIKFLLHFVKESKQDESGMPNNRFLAERTGGTYSTLKVQPAELEDSGVYFCASSQVGGAFTEAFFGQGTRLTVV.

This rearrangement joins TRBV2 to TRBJ1-6, with TRBD1 identical over 10 bases. The CDR3 consists of 15 residues. With 4 bases clipped from V and 7 bases from J, the junction kept 4 bases outside the gene matches. From germline, CDR1 is SNHLY and CDR2 FYNNEI. The CDR3 loop is CASSGPTGGNSPLHF. The CDR3 DNA follows: TGTGCCAGCAGTGGGCCGACAGGGGGCAATTCACCCCTCCACTTT.

The CDR3 reads CASSSTQQGYEQYF. For the CDR3, the DNA is TGTGCCAGCAGTTCCACGCAACAGGGGTACGAGCAGTACTTC. This chain connects TRBV28 to TRBJ2-7, with TRBD1 identical over 7 bases. V lost 4 bases and J lost 4; bases outside the gene matches: 7. Per germline, CDR1 MDHEN and CDR2 SYDVKM. This CDR3 spans 14 amino acids.

The chain is built from TRBV2 and TRBJ2-5, with TRBD1 matching 10 bases. V gave up 4 bases and J gave up 3 bases; unmatched junction bases: 5. Germline CDR1 reads SNHLY; CDR2 reads FYNNEI. This CDR3 is 15 amino acids long. The CDR3 spells CASSVAGTGEETQYF. The CDR3 region has the DNA TGTGCCAGCAGTGTAGCCGGGACAGGGGAAGAGACCCAGTACTTC.